The rows below give T cell receptor beta chains drawn from one sample of a study of cytomegalovirus exposure and HLA in healthy donors. This table comes from immunoSEQ multiplex PCR, and its TCRdb copy is limited to in-frame clones, with some not included. This sample's table has 40,000 to 50,000 clones. Sample: PBMCs. The receptors stem from a woman under 40 in good health and CMV-seronegative. CDR3s include the opening cysteine and the closing phenylalanine or tryptophan. D genes are given only for firm matches.

>TRBJ2-3|TRBV11-2|TRBD2
TGTGCCAGCAGCCCGACTAGCTCCCGTCAGTATTTT
CASSPTSSRQYF
>TRBJ1-1|TRBV10-1|NA
TGCGCCAGCAGGGATAGGTTGGGCAGGGATGGACAGAAGAACACTGAAGCTTTCTTT
CASRDRLGRDGQKNTEAFF
>TRBJ1-1|TRBV5-1|NA
TGCGCCAGCAGCTTGGTGGGGGCCGGGCAGGGGAACACTGAAGCTTTCTTT
CASSLVGAGQGNTEAFF
>TRBJ2-7|TRBV27|TRBD2
TGTGCCAGCAGTTTAGGAGCGGGAGGGTCCCACGAGCAGTACTTC
CASSLGAGGSHEQYF
>TRBJ2-3|TRBV5-6|TRBD2
TGTGCCAGCAGCTTGGTACTAGCGGGAGAGGGAGATACGCAGTATTTT
CASSLVLAGEGDTQYF
>TRBJ2-3|TRBV6-1|TRBD2
TGTGCCAGCAGTGAGTGGCTAGCGGAGACAGATACGCAGTATTTT
CASSEWLAETDTQYF
>TRBJ2-2|TRBV2|NA
TGTGCCAATGGACAGCTACCGAACACCGGGGAGCTGTTTTTT
CANGQLPNTGELFF
>TRBJ2-1|TRBV6-5|TRBD2
TGTGCCAGCAGTTACGGCGGGAGGGCCTTCAATGAGCAGTTCTTC
CASSYGGRAFNEQFF
>TRBJ2-2|TRBV27|NA
TGTGCCAGCAGTTTATTTGGCTTTCGAGGGGGAGTCGCCACCGGGGAGCTGTTTTTT
CASSLFGFRGGVATGELFF
>TRBJ2-1|TRBV30|NA
TGTGCCTGGAGTTTACTCGCCGATAATGAGCAGTTCTTC
CAWSLLADNEQFF
>TRBJ1-1|TRBV30|TRBD1
TGTGCCTGGACCCCGGACAGGCCGAACACTGAAGCTTTCTTT
CAWTPDRPNTEAFF
>TRBJ2-7|TRBV4-1|TRBD2
TGCGCCAGCAGCCAAGAACGAACCTTTGGGGGTAGCGGGAGCTACGAGCAGTACTTC
CASSQERTFGGSGSYEQYF
>TRBJ2-7|TRBV7-3|TRBD2
TGTGCCAGCAGCTTGGGACTAGCGGGACCCTACGAGCAGTACTTC
CASSLGLAGPYEQYF
>TRBJ2-7|TRBV18|TRBD2
TGTGCCAGCTCACCACAGCTAGCGGGAGAGAACTACGAGCAGTACTTC
CASSPQLAGENYEQYF
>TRBJ2-1|TRBV18|NA
TGTGCCAGCTCAGAAGCGGGCGATGAGCAGTTCTTC
CASSEAGDEQFF
>TRBJ2-7|TRBV15|NA
TGTGCCACCAGCAGACAGGCCCGCTCCTACGAGCAGTACTTC
CATSRQARSYEQYF
>TRBJ2-1|TRBV30|TRBD2
TGTGCCTGGAGAGATCAGACTAGCGGGAGGTTTCGTGAGCAGTTCTTC
CAWRDQTSGRFREQFF
>TRBJ1-2|TRBV25-1|TRBD1
TGTGCCAGCAGTACAGGGGGCGCCGGCTACACCTTC
CASSTGGAGYTF
>TRBJ1-5|TRBV5-3|NA
TGTGCCAGAAAACTGGGGATTGCGGGGTATAGCAATCAGCCCCAGCATTTT
CARKLGIAGYSNQPQHF
>TRBJ1-1|TRBV27|TRBD1
TGTGCCAGCATCAACGACAGGGGAGCGACTGAAGCTTTCTTT
CASINDRGATEAFF
>TRBJ2-3|TRBV30|NA
TGTGCCTGGAGTGAACAGGTTGGGACAGATACGCAGTATTTT
CAWSEQVGTDTQYF